The rows below give T cell receptor beta chains drawn from one sample of a study of cytomegalovirus exposure and HLA in healthy donors. TCRdb's copy holds only in-frame clones and misses some; the assay was immunoSEQ multiplex PCR. The table has under 40,000 clones, roughly 78% seen once. Sequenced: PBMCs. The receptor source for this set is a male donor in good health and CMV-seronegative. The CDR3 runs from the conserved cysteine through the conserved F or W. Each record gives: V gene, clone size, D gene, J gene, CDR3 protein, CDR3 DNA. The D gene is left open where the match is weak. Only some rows state a clone size, as once, few, many or a class for expanded clones.

V gene: TRBV6-5; clone size: .; D gene: .; J gene: TRBJ1-6; CDR3 protein: CASSYSRFPLHF; CDR3 DNA: TGTGCCAGCAGTTACTCGAGGTTCCCCCTCCACTTT
V gene: TRBV4-2; clone size: .; D gene: .; J gene: TRBJ1-1; CDR3 protein: CASSQDEGIRRTEAFF; CDR3 DNA: TGTGCCAGCAGCCAAGATGAGGGCATCAGAAGGACTGAAGCTTTCTTT
V gene: TRBV7-9; clone size: .; D gene: .; J gene: TRBJ1-6; CDR3 protein: CASSLWTVNSPLHF; CDR3 DNA: TGTGCCAGCAGCTTATGGACAGTTAATTCACCCCTCCACTTT
V gene: TRBV2; clone size: .; D gene: .; J gene: TRBJ1-5; CDR3 protein: CASSVGQGSNQPQHF; CDR3 DNA: TGTGCCAGCAGTGTAGGGCAGGGAAGCAATCAGCCCCAGCATTTT
V gene: TRBV15; clone size: .; D gene: TRBD1; J gene: TRBJ2-7; CDR3 protein: CATSKTGIYEQYF; CDR3 DNA: TGTGCCACCAGCAAGACAGGGATCTACGAGCAGTACTTC
V gene: TRBV4-2; clone size: .; D gene: .; J gene: TRBJ1-1; CDR3 protein: CASSQLGRVGTEAFF; CDR3 DNA: TGTGCCAGCAGCCAATTAGGCAGGGTAGGAACTGAAGCTTTCTTT
V gene: TRBV5-6; clone size: .; D gene: .; J gene: TRBJ2-7; CDR3 protein: CASTSGSSYEQYF; CDR3 DNA: TGTGCCAGCACCTCCGGGTCTTCCTACGAGCAGTACTTC
V gene: TRBV9; clone size: .; D gene: .; J gene: TRBJ1-3; CDR3 protein: CASSVGTTGNTIYF; CDR3 DNA: TGTGCCAGCAGCGTAGGGACTACTGGAAACACCATATATTTT
V gene: TRBV14; clone size: .; D gene: TRBD1; J gene: TRBJ2-7; CDR3 protein: CASSQDSGGYEQYF; CDR3 DNA: TGTGCCAGCAGCCAAGATTCAGGGGGCTACGAGCAGTACTTC
V gene: TRBV30; clone size: few; D gene: .; J gene: TRBJ2-6; CDR3 protein: CAWDSPFSGANVLTF; CDR3 DNA: TGTGCCTGGGACAGCCCGTTCTCTGGGGCCAACGTCCTGACTTTC
V gene: TRBV9; clone size: .; D gene: .; J gene: TRBJ1-4; CDR3 protein: CASSVSQGNEKLFF; CDR3 DNA: TGTGCCAGCAGCGTTTCTCAGGGGAATGAAAAACTGTTTTTT
V gene: TRBV30; clone size: .; D gene: .; J gene: TRBJ1-4; CDR3 protein: CAWRVGGDEKLFF; CDR3 DNA: TGTGCCTGGAGGGTAGGGGGGGATGAAAAACTGTTTTTT
V gene: TRBV7-2; clone size: once; D gene: TRBD2; J gene: TRBJ2-1; CDR3 protein: CASAPAGTRNYNEQFF; CDR3 DNA: TGTGCCAGCGCCCCGGCCGGGACTAGGAACTACAATGAGCAGTTCTTC
V gene: TRBV6-1; clone size: .; D gene: .; J gene: TRBJ1-1; CDR3 protein: CASRPEITGGTEAFF; CDR3 DNA: TGTGCCAGCAGACCCGAAATTACGGGTGGCACTGAAGCTTTCTTT
V gene: TRBV18; clone size: .; D gene: .; J gene: TRBJ1-2; CDR3 protein: CASSPPAGYYGYTF; CDR3 DNA: TGTGCCAGCTCACCACCGGCAGGGTACTATGGCTACACCTTC
V gene: TRBV6-1; clone size: .; D gene: .; J gene: TRBJ1-3; CDR3 protein: CASSESETPGNTIYF; CDR3 DNA: TGTGCCAGCAGTGAAAGTGAGACACCAGGAAACACCATATATTTT
V gene: TRBV6-5; clone size: .; D gene: TRBD1; J gene: TRBJ1-4; CDR3 protein: CASSTGVGANEKLFF; CDR3 DNA: TGTGCCAGCAGTACAGGGGTCGGGGCTAATGAAAAACTGTTTTTT